These 21 T cell receptor beta chains were all obtained from the same sample, sequenced in a study of T cell responses to AZD1222 COVID-19 vaccine. Sequencing used immunoSEQ multiplex PCR; TCRdb keeps in-frame clones, though not all of them. The repertoire has roughly 100,000 clones, more than 90% of them found once; the top ten carry roughly 1.3%. Sequenced material: peripheral blood, taken on day 0 of AZD1222 vaccination. Receptor source: an adult in good health.

The table lists this clone with a few counts. The V call is TRBV7-2, the J call TRBJ1-1, with D unclear. Germline CDR1 is SGHTA and CDR2 is FQGNSA. The V end lost 6 bases, the J end lost 6 bases, and 11 bases lay between the germline ends. This CDR3 comprises 12 residues. The CDR3 coding sequence is TGTGCCAGCAGTTCTCAGCGCGCTGAAGCTTTCTTT. Translating it yields CASSSQRAEAFF.

This rearrangement joins TRBV19 to TRBJ2-7, with 11 bases lining up with TRBD1. CDR3 size: 15 residues. Germline CDR1 reads LNHDA; CDR2 reads SQIVND (reference sequence). The V and J ends lost 2 bases and 6 bases, in that order; junction bases with no gene match: 6. CDR3 in DNA: TGTGCCAGTAGTATACAAGGACAGGGGGCGGCCGAGCAGTACTTC. The encoded protein is CASSIQGQGAAEQYF.

A single count supports this clone. The V call is TRBV6-5, the J call TRBJ1-6; the D is unclear. Germline V gene lookup returns CDR1 MNHEY and CDR2 SVGAGI. The V gene lost 8 bases and the J gene lost 9 bases, with 11 bases spanning the gap. CDR3 size: 12 residues. DNA for the CDR3: TGTGCCAGCGGGGTTGCGGGTTCACCCCTCCACTTT. Translation: CASGVAGSPLHF.

The rearrangement links TRBV15 to TRBJ1-4; the D gene is possibly TRBD1 (6 bases). V was pared by 0 bases and J by 8 bases, with 19 bases between. Germline assignment: CDR1 LNHNV and CDR2 YYDKDF (reference sequence). The CDR3 length is 17 residues. CDR3 DNA: TGTGCCACCAGCAGAGATCCTCCTTACAGGGCTCGAGAAAAACTGTTTTTT. Protein sequence: CATSRDPPYRAREKLFF.

The chain has TRBV4-2 and TRBJ1-5; a weak D match, TRBD1 (6 bases). Germline V gene lookup returns CDR1 LGHNA and CDR2 YNFKEQ. Trimming removed 0 bases at V and 2 bases at J, with 11 bases between. This CDR3 is 16 amino acids long. The CDR3 DNA is TGTGCCAGCAGCCAAGAATCGGGGGGCCGCAATCAGCCCCAGCATTTT. Translating gives CASSQESGGRNQPQHF.

V is TRBV28 and J is TRBJ2-3; no clear D gene. The CDR3 runs 15 residues. Germline CDR1 reads MDHEN; CDR2 reads SYDVKM. Trimming cost V 6 bases and J 0 bases, with 13 bases left between them. CDR3 in DNA: TGTGCCAGCAGCCCCCCTGACACTAGCACAGATACGCAGTATTTT. Protein: CASSPPDTSTDTQYF.

V gene TRBV18 combines with J gene TRBJ1-4; TRBD1 matches 7 bases. This CDR3 region has 15 residues. The germline V gene has CDR1 KGHSH and CDR2 LQKENI. Losses at the gene ends were 4 bases for V and 8 bases for J; bases not matched to a gene: 10. The CDR3 loop is CASSLTGTVGEKLFF. Written as DNA, the CDR3 is TGTGCCAGCTCACTAACCGGGACAGTGGGAGAAAAACTGTTTTTT.

The chain is built from TRBV5-6 and TRBJ2-5, with 7 positions matching TRBD1. Germline V CDR1 and CDR2: SGHDT, YYEEEE. Unmatched junction bases numbered 4, after V lost 2 bases and J lost 3 bases. CDR3 length: 14 residues. The CDR3 DNA follows: TGTGCCAGCAGCTTAACAGGGGACGAAGAGACCCAGTACTTC. Its translation: CASSLTGDEETQYF.

The chain combines TRBV9 with TRBJ2-7; D is unresolved. CDR3 length: 14 amino acids. The V gene's germline CDR1 is SGDLS and CDR2 YYNGEE. V shed 4 bases and J shed 5 bases, with 16 bases lying between them. CDR3 coding DNA: TGTGCCAGCAGCCCCTTCGGAAGGGCCGACGAGCAGTACTTC. This sequence encodes CASSPFGRADEQYF.

This chain connects TRBV5-1 to TRBJ2-5; D assignment may be TRBD1 or TRBD2 (7 bases each). Germline loops: CDR1 SGHRS, CDR2 YFSETQ. The V end lost 4 bases, the J end lost 4 bases, and 14 bases lay between the germline ends. The CDR3 covers 14 residues. The CDR3 region is CASSGTGEGETQYF. The CDR3 DNA sequence: TGCGCCAGCAGCGGCACAGGGGAGGGAGAGACCCAGTACTTC.

The chain combines TRBV4-2 with TRBJ1-5; tentatively, D is TRBD1 (5 bases). V lost 0 bases to trimming and J lost 7 bases, with 13 bases between them. The CDR3 extends over 15 amino acids. CDR1 is LGHNA and CDR2 is YNFKEQ in the germline V gene. The CDR3: CASSQEWSGQQPQHF. DNA for the CDR3: TGTGCCAGCAGCCAAGAATGGTCAGGGCAACAGCCCCAGCATTTT.

V is TRBV19 and J is TRBJ1-1, with no clear D. This CDR3 comprises 14 residues. Germline CDR1 and CDR2: LNHDA and SQIVND (reference sequence). The V end lost 3 bases, the J end lost 4 bases, and 12 bases lay between the germline ends. DNA of the CDR3: TGTGCCAGTAGTATGACCCGTGGGGTCACTGAAGCTTTCTTT. Protein: CASSMTRGVTEAFF.

J is TRBJ2-7 and V is TRBV7-9, with TRBD2 matching over 12 bases. The V gene's germline CDR1 is SEHNR and CDR2 FQNEAQ (reference sequence). The V and J ends lost 3 bases and 2 bases, in that order; junction bases with no gene match: 5. The CDR3 extends over 16 amino acids. The DNA for the CDR3 is TGTGCCAGCAGCTTCATGACTAGCGGGAGTCCCTACGAGCAGTACTTC. This sequence encodes CASSFMTSGSPYEQYF.

J is TRBJ1-6 and V is TRBV6-5; no reliable D call. The V gene lost 4 bases and the J gene lost 4 bases, with 5 bases spanning the gap. There are 13 residues in the CDR3. Per germline, CDR1 MNHEY and CDR2 SVGAGI. The CDR3 loop reads CASSSEYNSPLHF. CDR3 nucleotides: TGTGCCAGCAGTTCTGAATATAATTCACCCCTCCACTTT.

This chain connects TRBV11-3 to TRBJ2-7, with a weak D call TRBD1 (6 bases). V shed 5 bases and J shed 5 bases, with 16 bases lying between them. CDR3 length equals 14 residues. Germline CDR1 is SGHNT and CDR2 is YENEEA. The CDR3: CASSLGQSVHEQYF. The CDR3 nucleotides are TGTGCCAGCAGCCTAGGACAGAGTGTCCACGAGCAGTACTTC.

This clone was seen a single time. The J gene is TRBJ2-7, the V gene TRBV4-3; 10 bases agree with TRBD1. Germline V gene lookup returns CDR1 LGHNA and CDR2 YSLEER. The CDR3 runs 15 residues. Losses at the gene ends were 1 base for V and 4 bases for J; bases not matched to a gene: 4. As DNA, the CDR3 is TGCGCCAGCAGCCAAGGTAGACAGGGGGCGTACGAGCAGTACTTC. Its translation is CASSQGRQGAYEQYF.

Here the CDR3 DNA reads TGCAGCGTTGAAGAGGGCGCGAGGACCTTC. Protein: CSVEEGARTF. The V gene is TRBV29-1, the J gene TRBJ1-2; D is unclear. CDR1 SQVTM and CDR2 ANQGSEA come from the germline V gene. This CDR3 comprises 10 residues. The V end lost 0 bases, the J end lost 14 bases, and 10 bases lay between the germline ends.

J is TRBJ2-2 and V is TRBV10-3, with D uncertain. The CDR3 totals 14 residues. Per the germline V gene, CDR1 is ENHRY and CDR2 is SYGVKD. V lost 7 bases, J lost 2 bases, and 11 bases lay in between. The CDR3 spells CAITPGRNTGELFF. The CDR3 coding sequence is TGTGCCATCACCCCAGGTAGAAACACCGGGGAGCTGTTTTTT.

This chain uses TRBV9 with TRBJ2-5; 8 bases fit TRBD1. From germline, CDR1 is SGDLS and CDR2 YYNGEE. The CDR3 has 14 amino acids. The J segment lost 5 bases and the V segment lost 4 bases, leaving 7 bases of the junction unmatched. The DNA for the CDR3 is TGTGCCAGCAGCTCCAGGGGGCGCTGGGAGACCCAGTACTTC. Its protein is CASSSRGRWETQYF.

The gene calls are TRBV3-1 (or the pseudogene TRBV3-2) and TRBJ2-7; 7 nucleotides match TRBD2. Germline CDR1 and CDR2: LGHDT and YNNKEL (reference sequence). The V segment lost 2 bases and the J segment 7 bases; nucleotides outside the gene matches: 8. The CDR3 has 14 amino acids. CDR3 DNA sequence: TGTGCCAGCAGCCAACCCAGCGGGACCTCAGAGCAGTACTTC. Translated, it gives CASSQPSGTSEQYF.

The V gene is TRBV29-1, the J gene TRBJ2-1; D possibly corresponds to TRBD1 (5 bases). CDR3 length: 13 amino acids. CDR1 is SQVTM, CDR2 ANQGSEA, per germline. V dropped 4 bases and J dropped 4 bases, with 11 bases sitting between them. For the CDR3, the DNA is TGCAGCGTTGGACAGAGAGCGTACAATGAGCAGTTCTTC. Translated, it gives CSVGQRAYNEQFF.